The text below deals with one TCR beta chain. These data are taken from a study of blood T cell repertoires in COVID-19. Study summary: PBMCs, B-cell-depleted T cells, or T cells provided the cDNA or gDNA that made up the material.

The germline gives CDR1 MDHEN, CDR2 SYDVKM. V was clipped by 6 bases and J by 0 bases, with 15 bases between them. The CDR3 covers 16 residues. In terms of age and location, participants ranged from roughly 18 to 100 years and lived in about two dozen US areas. In the source study's methods: Reference gene primers were amplified, and this amplification served to estimate nucleated cell counts. Sequencing used immunoSEQ multiplex PCR; TCRdb keeps in-frame clones, though not all of them. V and J calls and clone size come straight from that table; D and trimming were deduced from the DNA. The sample carries around 500,000 clones, around 87% recorded once.

The sample was PBMCs or T cells enriched from blood (not recorded which). The rearrangement uses TRBV28 and TRBJ2-1; TRBD2 is a possible D gene (5 bases). The TCR comes from a woman between 40 and 50 years old who had recovered from COVID-19. CDR3 coding DNA: TGTGCCAGCAGCTTTCGGAGGAGCTACTCCTACAATGAGCAGTTCTTC. It codes for CASSFRRSYSYNEQFF. The whole variable domain, filled in from reference TRBV28 and TRBJ2-1, reads DVKVTQSSRYLVKRTGEKVFLECVQDMDHENMFWYRQDPGLGLRLIYFSYDVKMKEKGDIPEGYSVSREKKERFSLILESASTNQTSMYLCASSFRRSYSYNEQFFGPGTRLTVL.